The present T cell receptor beta chain was sequenced within a study of CD8 T cells in Susac syndrome. Study information: Patients with Susac syndrome were therapy-naive, taking corticosteroids, with some also receiving intravenous immunoglobulin, or taking intravenous immunoglobulin alone at the time their blood was drawn.

RNA in amounts of about 0.5 to 1 ug was reverse transcribed with random hexamers. MiXCR was run by TCRdb on the immunoSEQ multiplex PCR reads, yielding one entry per CDR3 protein. The sample yields 150,000 to 200,000 distinct CDR3 sequences, approximately 95% seen once. Trimming cost V 8 bases and J 3 bases; bases outside gene matches: 9. Germline values: CDR1 KGHSH, CDR2 LQKENI. The CDR3 runs to 14 residues. Material: CD4+ T cells from PBMCs. This rearrangement joins TRBV18 to TRBJ2-5; TRBD1 agrees at 7 bases. The TCR comes from a human donor with Susac syndrome. The CDR3 spells CASQELTGKETQYF. DNA of the CDR3: TGTGCCAGCCAAGAGTTGACAGGGAAAGAGACCCAGTACTTC. Variable domain in full (rest from reference TRBV18 and TRBJ2-5): NAGVMQNPRHLVRRRGQEARLRCSPMKGHSHVYWYRQLPEEGLKFMVYLQKENIIDESGMPKERFSAEFPKEGPSILRIQQVVRGDSAAYFCASQELTGKETQYFGPGTRLLVL.